Presented here are 21 T cell receptor beta chains from one specimen sequenced in a study of blood T cell repertoires in COVID-19. Assay used: immunoSEQ multiplex PCR; TCRdb lists only in-frame clones, some missing. The table includes tens of thousands of clones, roughly 89% detected once. The sequenced sample consisted of peripheral blood. All receptors come from a man aged 65-85 years with active or convalescent COVID-19.

The V call is TRBV18, the J call TRBJ2-5; 7 bases are a match to TRBD1. The CDR3 length is 14 residues. Germline V gene lookup returns CDR1 KGHSH and CDR2 LQKENI. V gave up 4 bases and J gave up 2 bases; unmatched junction bases: 4. The CDR3 DNA reads as TGTGCCAGCTCACTTACAGGGGAACAAGAGACCCAGTACTTC. Amino acids: CASSLTGEQETQYF.

V usage is TRBV4-3 and J usage is TRBJ2-7, with 11 bases fitting TRBD2. The germline CDR1 and CDR2 sequences are LGHNA and YSLEER. The CDR3 loop spans 15 amino acids. V shed 3 bases and J 2 bases; nucleotides not matched to a gene: 3. CDR3 sequence (DNA): TGCGCCAGCAGCCACAGACTAGCGGGGCCCTACGAGCAGTACTTC. Its translation is CASSHRLAGPYEQYF.

Note on this clone: One end of the junction varies from germline; a read error may be responsible. The chain is built from TRBV7-7 and TRBJ2-5; weak D call: TRBD2 (6 bases). CDR1 is SSHAT and CDR2 is FNYEAQ in the germline V gene (reference sequence). The length of the CDR3 is 17 residues. The CDR3 bases are TGTGCTAGCAGCAATGTTAATGAGGGAGGAGGACAAGAGACCCAGTACTTC. Translating it yields CASSNVNEGGGQETQYF.

The rearrangement links TRBV6-5 to TRBJ1-3, with a tentative D call TRBD1 (5 bases). The length of the CDR3 is 15 residues. Trimming cost V 5 bases and J 4 bases, with 15 bases left between them. Germline CDR1 is MNHEY and CDR2 is SVGAGI. Here the CDR3 reads CASSLSGVAGNTIYF. The CDR3 DNA follows: TGTGCCAGCAGTCTTTCGGGGGTCGCGGGAAACACCATATATTTT.

As regards this clone: The same CDR3 also results from other DNA sequences found in this sample. This rearrangement joins TRBV27 to TRBJ1-5; TRBD1 might be the D (5 bases). The germline V gene has CDR1 MNHEY and CDR2 SMNVEV (reference sequence). This CDR3 region has 13 residues. Trimming removed 2 bases at V and 7 bases at J, with 9 bases between. CDR3 DNA sequence: TGTGCCAGCAGTTTAGGCGGGGGGCAGCCCCAGCATTTT. This gives the protein CASSLGGGQPQHF.

The chain is built from TRBV19 and TRBJ1-5; TRBD1 agrees at 8 bases. The CDR3 is 15 residues long. Unmatched junction bases numbered 6, after V lost 2 bases and J lost 6 bases. Germline V CDR1 and CDR2: LNHDA, SQIVND (reference sequence). In DNA, the CDR3 is TGTGCCAGTAGTATACAGGCAGGGGGCGGTCAGCCCCAGCATTTT. Translation: CASSIQAGGGQPQHF.

The rearrangement links TRBV6-5 to TRBJ1-2; D is uncertain. The V gene's germline CDR1 is MNHEY and CDR2 SVGAGI. The CDR3 has 10 amino acids. The V gene lost 10 bases and the J gene lost 1 base, with 4 bases spanning the gap. The CDR3 bases are TGTGCCACCCTTAACTATGGCTACACCTTC. Amino acid sequence: CATLNYGYTF.

The chain is built from TRBV2 and TRBJ1-3; TRBD1 agrees at 7 bases. CDR3 length: 15 residues. V gave up 6 bases and J gave up 0 bases; unmatched junction bases: 5. CDR1 and CDR2 (germline): SNHLY, FYNNEI. Here the CDR3 DNA reads TGTGCCAGCAGAATAGGGGGCATCTCTGGAAACACCATATATTTT. Its translation: CASRIGGISGNTIYF.

V is TRBV30 and J is TRBJ2-7; 8 bases fit TRBD2. This CDR3 comprises 14 residues. J was trimmed by 5 bases and V by 0 bases; bases with no gene match: 6. Germline V CDR1 and CDR2: GTSNPN, SVGIG (reference sequence). The CDR3 DNA follows: TGTGCCTGGAGTGTGGCGGGAGGTTCCCACGAGCAGTACTTC. Translated, it gives CAWSVAGGSHEQYF.

Turning to this clone: Distinct nucleotide sequences in the sample also encode this CDR3. This sequence joins TRBV28 and TRBJ1-5; 12 nucleotides match TRBD1. The CDR3 length is 15 residues. V shed 6 bases, J shed 0 bases, and the junction held 0 bases outside the gene matches. The germline V gene has CDR1 MDHEN and CDR2 SYDVKM. CDR3 residues: CASRGQGASNQPQHF. CDR3 nucleotides: TGTGCCAGCAGGGGACAGGGGGCTAGCAATCAGCCCCAGCATTTT.

The V call is TRBV9, the J call TRBJ1-1; no firm D call. The CDR3 length is 12 residues. CDR1 and CDR2 from the germline V gene are SGDLS and YYNGEE. Trimming took off 4 bases at V and 3 bases at J, with 7 bases between the two ends. The CDR3 spells CASSLGHTEAFF. DNA for the CDR3: TGTGCCAGCAGCCTAGGGCACACTGAAGCTTTCTTT.

The J gene is TRBJ2-1, the V gene TRBV5-1; tentatively, D is TRBD1 (5 bases). Per germline, CDR1 SGHRS and CDR2 YFSETQ. This CDR3 spans 15 amino acids. Trimming cost V 6 bases and J 0 bases, with 13 bases left between them. CDR3: CASTETGDSYNEQFF. CDR3 DNA sequence: TGCGCCAGCACCGAAACAGGTGACTCCTACAATGAGCAGTTCTTC. Drawing the rest from reference TRBV5-1 and TRBJ2-1, the complete variable domain is KAGVTQTPRYLIKTRGQQVTLSCSPISGHRSVSWYQQTPGQGLQFLFEYFSETQRNKGNFPGRFSGRQFSNSRSEMNVSTLELGDSALYLCASTETGDSYNEQFFGPGTRLTVL.

This chain connects TRBV24-1 to TRBJ2-3; 12 bases line up with TRBD1. Per the germline V gene, CDR1 is KGHDR and CDR2 is SFDVKD. The CDR3 loop spans 16 amino acids. V shed 9 bases, J shed 4 bases, and the junction held 10 bases outside the gene matches. CDR3 residues: CATGPSGQGAADTQYF. CDR3 bases: TGTGCCACCGGCCCTTCGGGACAGGGGGCAGCAGATACGCAGTATTTT.

The CDR3 reads CASSHRDREVAAFF. The CDR3 nucleotides are TGTGCCAGCAGCCACCGGGACAGGGAGGTGGCAGCTTTCTTT. This sequence joins TRBV7-2 and TRBJ1-1; 9 bases map to TRBD1. The CDR3 runs 14 residues. Looked up from germline, CDR1 is SGHTA and CDR2 is FQGNSA. V shed 5 bases and J 10 bases; nucleotides not matched to a gene: 11.

The chain combines TRBV7-3 with TRBJ1-6; 11 nucleotides line up with TRBD1. There are 17 residues in the CDR3. Germline assignment: CDR1 SGHTA and CDR2 FQGTGA. V dropped 5 bases and J dropped 4; count of bases not matched to a gene: 7. This chain's CDR3 is CASSRSGQGAYNSPLHF. In nucleotides, the CDR3 is TGTGCCAGCAGCAGAAGTGGACAGGGGGCTTATAATTCACCCCTCCACTTT.

This clone was picked up one time. This sequence joins TRBV24-1 and TRBJ2-1; 11 nucleotides agree with TRBD2. Germline CDR1 reads KGHDR; CDR2 reads SFDVKD. The J segment lost 9 bases and the V segment lost 4 bases, leaving 10 bases of the junction unmatched. The CDR3 consists of 16 residues. The DNA for the CDR3 is TGTGCCACCAGTGACCCCAGTTTAGCGGGAGGGGCTGAGCAGTTCTTC. The encoded protein is CATSDPSLAGGAEQFF.

The chain employs TRBV4-3 and TRBJ2-1; 7 nucleotides match TRBD2. V lost 0 bases, J lost 7 bases, and 9 bases stayed unmatched. CDR1 is LGHNA and CDR2 is YSLEER in the germline V gene. There are 16 residues in the CDR3. The CDR3 reads CASSQDHGLGANEQFF. The CDR3 nucleotides are TGCGCCAGCAGCCAAGATCATGGACTAGGGGCTAATGAGCAGTTCTTC.

The chain employs TRBV5-6 and TRBJ2-3, with 14 bases lining up with TRBD2. The CDR3 covers 15 residues. V shed 3 bases and J 4 bases; nucleotides not matched to a gene: 1. Looked up from germline, CDR1 is SGHDT and CDR2 is YYEEEE. The CDR3 coding sequence is TGTGCCAGCAGCTCGGGACTAGCGGGAGCAGATACGCAGTATTTT. Translation: CASSSGLAGADTQYF.

The rearrangement links TRBV3-1 (or the pseudogene TRBV3-2) to TRBJ2-1, with D possibly TRBD2 on 5 matching bases. The V gene's germline CDR1 is LGHDT and CDR2 YNNKEL (reference sequence). The CDR3 loop spans 15 amino acids. The V end was cut by 4 bases, the J end by 5 bases, with 15 bases between. The CDR3 bases are TGTGCCAGCAGCCTCTGGGAGTCAAGGCACAATGAGCAGTTCTTC. Its protein product is CASSLWESRHNEQFF.

This clone was found a few times. V and J are TRBV6-5 and TRBJ1-2; 9 nucleotides line up with TRBD1. CDR1 MNHEY and CDR2 SVGAGI come from the germline V gene. This CDR3 is built from 15 residues. Trimming removed 4 bases from V and 8 bases from J; junction bases left unmatched: 11. Here the CDR3 reads CASSSIRTGDGGYTF. The CDR3 DNA sequence: TGTGCCAGCAGTTCGATCCGGACAGGGGACGGAGGCTACACCTTC.

The V and J genes are TRBV15 and TRBJ2-1; TRBD2 is a possible D gene (5 bases). V lost 1 base, J lost 10 bases, and 11 bases lay in between. Germline CDR1 reads LNHNV; CDR2 reads YYDKDF (reference sequence). The CDR3 length is 13 residues. The chain's CDR3 is CATSRGGFSEQFF. CDR3 DNA sequence: TGTGCCACCAGCAGAGGAGGGTTCAGCGAGCAGTTCTTC.